The 7 T cell receptor beta chains below were found in one sample sequenced in a study of identical twins (TCRdb year 2016). Receptors were amplified or captured by 5' RACE. Sequencing took place on an Illumina HiSeq 2000. The raw public data were reprocessed by TCRdb itself: fastp quality trimming at Q25, MiXCR clonotype calling, in-frame beta chains only. Identical CDR3 protein sequences are pooled into one entry, listed with their most common genes and DNA. Counted in this sample were 450,000 to 650,000 distinct CDR3 sequences; more than 9% of them appeared once. Clones ranked in the top ten supply 3% of the sample. Another study also made use of these data, one on yellow fever vaccine responses in identical twins.

Sample: PBMCs. The receptors stem from a young woman in good health.

This clonotype was counted at least ten times. The V and J genes are TRBV4-2 and TRBJ2-3; 12 bases match TRBD2. The V segment lost 0 bases and the J segment 2 bases; nucleotides outside the gene matches: 12. This CDR3 contains 20 residues. The germline V gene has CDR1 LGHNA and CDR2 YNFKEQ. The CDR3, as DNA: TGTGCCAGCAGCCAAGAGTCCCTAGCGGGAGGGGAAGGGGACACAGATACGCAGTATTTT. Residues: CASSQESLAGGEGDTDTQYF.

The V call is TRBV28, the J call TRBJ2-7; D uncertain. In germline, CDR1 is MDHEN, CDR2 SYDVKM. Trimming cost V 4 bases and J 0 bases, with 10 bases left between them. This CDR3 contains 14 residues. CDR3 nucleotide sequence: TGTGCCAGCAGTTCCCGGGCTACCTCCTACGAGCAGTACTTC. Protein: CASSSRATSYEQYF.

The V gene is TRBV5-1, the J gene TRBJ2-2; 11 nucleotides align to TRBD2. In germline, CDR1 is SGHRS, CDR2 YFSETQ. The CDR3 has 18 amino acids. After removal of 5 bases from V and 0 bases from J, the junction contained 9 bases not matched to a gene. The CDR3: CASRGYLAGGSNTGELFF. CDR3 DNA: TGCGCCAGCAGAGGATATCTAGCGGGGGGATCGAACACCGGGGAGCTGTTTTTT.

The chain employs TRBV29-1 and TRBJ2-4; the D gene is possibly TRBD2 (6 bases). The V and J ends lost 6 bases and 10 bases respectively, with 19 bases between them. Germline V lookup: CDR1 SQVTM, CDR2 ANQGSEA. This CDR3 is 13 amino acids long. CDR3 residues: CSVRPGVSSIQYF. As DNA, the CDR3 is TGCAGCGTCCGCCCGGGAGTATCCAGTATTCAGTACTTC. Using reference TRBV29-1 and TRBJ2-4 for the parts outside the CDR3, the full variable domain is SAVISQKPSRDICQRGTSLTIQCQVDSQVTMMFWYRQQPGQSLTLIATANQGSEATYESGFVIDKFPISRPNLTFSTLTVSNMSPEDSSIYLCSVRPGVSSIQYFGAGTRLSVL.

This clonotype turned up a few times. The rearrangement joins TRBV6-5 to TRBJ2-7, with 8 bases identical to TRBD2. The CDR3 sequence is 17 residues long. The junction had 16 bases not matched to a gene; V was cut back by 4 bases and J by 5 bases. Germline V CDR1 and CDR2: MNHEY, SVGAGI. The CDR3 is CASSLGYGAGDLDEQYF. DNA for the CDR3: TGTGCCAGCAGTTTGGGGTATGGAGCGGGAGATTTGGACGAGCAGTACTTC.

This chain connects TRBV6-2 or TRBV6-3 to TRBJ2-7; TRBD2 agrees at 10 bases. CDR1 is MNHEY, CDR2 SVGEGT, per germline. J lost 3 bases, V lost 4 bases, and 9 bases had no gene match. This CDR3 has 16 amino acids. The CDR3 here is CASSFESGRARYEQYF. CDR3 bases: TGTGCCAGCAGTTTCGAAAGCGGGAGGGCCCGCTACGAGCAGTACTTC.

This clonotype was seen at least ten times. This chain uses TRBV29-1 with TRBJ2-7; TRBD2 agrees at 10 bases. The ends lost 2 bases at V and 3 bases at J; junction bases unmatched: 4. The CDR3 spans 14 residues. CDR1 is SQVTM and CDR2 is ANQGSEA in the germline V gene. The CDR3 bases are TGCAGCGTTGAAAGCGGGGGGGCCAACTACGAGCAGTACTTC. It encodes CSVESGGANYEQYF.